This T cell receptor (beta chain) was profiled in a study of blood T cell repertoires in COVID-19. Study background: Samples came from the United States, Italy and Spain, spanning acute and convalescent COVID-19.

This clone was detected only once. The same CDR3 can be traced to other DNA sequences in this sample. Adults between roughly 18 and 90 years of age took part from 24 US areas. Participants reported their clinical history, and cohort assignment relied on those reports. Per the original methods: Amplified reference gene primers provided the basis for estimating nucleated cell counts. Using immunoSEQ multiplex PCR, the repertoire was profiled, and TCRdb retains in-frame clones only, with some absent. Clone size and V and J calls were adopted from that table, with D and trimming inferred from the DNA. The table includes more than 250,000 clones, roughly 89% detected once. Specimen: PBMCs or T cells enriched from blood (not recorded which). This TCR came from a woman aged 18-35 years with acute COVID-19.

The CDR3 nucleotides are TGCAGCACGGGCCGGAACACTGAAGCTTTCTTT. As protein: CSTGRNTEAFF. V is TRBV29-1 and J is TRBJ1-1, with D hard to call. This CDR3 spans 11 amino acids. The germline V gene has CDR1 SQVTM and CDR2 ANQGSEA. V was clipped by 8 bases and J by 1 base, with 8 bases between them. The full variable domain, in which reference TRBV29-1 and TRBJ1-1 provide the parts outside the CDR3, is SAVISQKPSRDICQRGTSLTIQCQVDSQVTMMFWYRQQPGQSLTLIATANQGSEATYESGFVIDKFPISRPNLTFSTLTVSNMSPEDSSIYLCSTGRNTEAFFGQGTRLTVV.